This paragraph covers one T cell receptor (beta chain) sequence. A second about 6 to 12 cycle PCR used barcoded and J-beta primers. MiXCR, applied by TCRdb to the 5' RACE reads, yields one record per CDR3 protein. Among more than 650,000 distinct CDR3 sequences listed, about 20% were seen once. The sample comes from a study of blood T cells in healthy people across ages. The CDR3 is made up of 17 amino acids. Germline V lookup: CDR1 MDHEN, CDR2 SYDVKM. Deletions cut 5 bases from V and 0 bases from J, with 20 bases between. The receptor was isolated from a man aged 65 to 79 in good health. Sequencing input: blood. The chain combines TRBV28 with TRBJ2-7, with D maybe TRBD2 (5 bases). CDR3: CASSPPLGSLDSYEQYF. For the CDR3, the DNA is TGTGCCAGCAGTCCTCCCCTAGGGAGCCTAGACTCCTACGAGCAGTACTTC.